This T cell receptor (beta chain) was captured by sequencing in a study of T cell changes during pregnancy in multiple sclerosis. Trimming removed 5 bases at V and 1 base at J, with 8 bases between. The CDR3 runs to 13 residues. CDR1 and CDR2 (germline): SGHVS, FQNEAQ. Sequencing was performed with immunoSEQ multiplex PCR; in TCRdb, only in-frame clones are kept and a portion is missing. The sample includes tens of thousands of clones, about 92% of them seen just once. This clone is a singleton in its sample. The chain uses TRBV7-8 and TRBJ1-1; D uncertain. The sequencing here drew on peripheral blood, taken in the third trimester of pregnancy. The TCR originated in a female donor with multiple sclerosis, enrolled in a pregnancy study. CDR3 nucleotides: TGTGCCAGCAGCCTTACAGAGAACACTGAAGCTTTCTTT. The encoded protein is CASSLTENTEAFF.